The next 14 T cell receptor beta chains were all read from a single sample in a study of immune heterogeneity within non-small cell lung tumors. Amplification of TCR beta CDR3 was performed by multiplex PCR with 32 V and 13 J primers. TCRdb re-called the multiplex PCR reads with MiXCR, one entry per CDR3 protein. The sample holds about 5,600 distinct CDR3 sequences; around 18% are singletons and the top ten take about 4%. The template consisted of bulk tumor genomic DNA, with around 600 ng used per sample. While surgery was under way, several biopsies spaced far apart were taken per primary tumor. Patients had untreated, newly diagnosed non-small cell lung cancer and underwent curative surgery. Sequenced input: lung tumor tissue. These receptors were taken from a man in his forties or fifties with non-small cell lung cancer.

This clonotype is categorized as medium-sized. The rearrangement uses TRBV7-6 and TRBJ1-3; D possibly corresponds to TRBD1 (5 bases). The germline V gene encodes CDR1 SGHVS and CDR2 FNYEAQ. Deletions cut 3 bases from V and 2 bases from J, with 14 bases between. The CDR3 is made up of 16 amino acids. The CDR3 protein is CASSLDAGGAGNTIYF. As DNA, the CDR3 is TGTGCCAGCAGCTTGGATGCGGGGGGGGCTGGAAACACCATATATTTT.

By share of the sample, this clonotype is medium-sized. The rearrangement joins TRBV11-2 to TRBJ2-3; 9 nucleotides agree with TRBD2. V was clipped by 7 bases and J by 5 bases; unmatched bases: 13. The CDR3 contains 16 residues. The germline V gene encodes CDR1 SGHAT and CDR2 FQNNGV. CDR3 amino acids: CASTPTSGGLKDTQYF. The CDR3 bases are TGTGCCAGCACCCCCACGAGCGGGGGGCTTAAAGATACGCAGTATTTT.

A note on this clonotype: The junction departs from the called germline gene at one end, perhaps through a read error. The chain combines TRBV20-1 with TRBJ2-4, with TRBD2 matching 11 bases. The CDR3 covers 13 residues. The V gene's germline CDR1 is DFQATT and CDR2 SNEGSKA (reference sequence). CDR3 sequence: CSTSGGTKNIQYF. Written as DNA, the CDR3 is TGCAGTACTAGCGGGGGAACCAAAAACATTCAGTACTTC.

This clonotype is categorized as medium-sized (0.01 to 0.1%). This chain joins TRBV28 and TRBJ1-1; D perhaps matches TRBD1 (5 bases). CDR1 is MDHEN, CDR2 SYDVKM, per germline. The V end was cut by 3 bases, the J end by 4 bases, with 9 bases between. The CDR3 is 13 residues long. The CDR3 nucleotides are TGTGCCAGCAGTTTGGGGGGAGTCACTGAAGCTTTCTTT. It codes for CASSLGGVTEAFF.

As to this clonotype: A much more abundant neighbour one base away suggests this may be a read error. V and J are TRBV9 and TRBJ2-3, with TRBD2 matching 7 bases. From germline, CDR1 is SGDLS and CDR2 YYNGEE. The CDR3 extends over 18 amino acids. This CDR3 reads CASSPGLAALLRTYTQYF. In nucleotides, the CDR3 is TGTGCCAGCAGTCCCGGGCTAGCGGCCCTTCTTCGCACATATACGCAGTATTTT.

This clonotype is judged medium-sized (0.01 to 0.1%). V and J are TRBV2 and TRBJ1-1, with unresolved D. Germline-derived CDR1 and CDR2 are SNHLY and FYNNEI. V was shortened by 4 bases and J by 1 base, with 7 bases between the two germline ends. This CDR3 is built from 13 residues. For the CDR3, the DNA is TGTGCCAGCAGTGTCCCAAGGAACACTGAAGCTTTCTTT. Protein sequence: CASSVPRNTEAFF.

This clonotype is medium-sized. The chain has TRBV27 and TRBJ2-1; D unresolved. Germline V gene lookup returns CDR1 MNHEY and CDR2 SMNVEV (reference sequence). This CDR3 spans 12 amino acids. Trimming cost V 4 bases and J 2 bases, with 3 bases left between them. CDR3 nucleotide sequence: TGTGCCAGCAGTTCCACCTACAATGAGCAGTTCTTC. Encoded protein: CASSSTYNEQFF.

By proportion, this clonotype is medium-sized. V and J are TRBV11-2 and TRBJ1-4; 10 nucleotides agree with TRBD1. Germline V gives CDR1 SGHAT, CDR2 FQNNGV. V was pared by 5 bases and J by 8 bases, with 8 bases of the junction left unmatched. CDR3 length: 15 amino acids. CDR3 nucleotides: TGTGCCAGCAGCCCGGGGGGGACAGGGGTCGAAAAACTGTTTTTT. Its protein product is CASSPGGTGVEKLFF.

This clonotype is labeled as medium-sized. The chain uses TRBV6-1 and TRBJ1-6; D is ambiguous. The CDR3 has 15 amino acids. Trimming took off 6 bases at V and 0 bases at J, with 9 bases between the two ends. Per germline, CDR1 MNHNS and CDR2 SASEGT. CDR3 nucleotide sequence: TGTGCCAGCAGGCCTGCCTTCTCCTATAATTCACCCCTCCACTTT. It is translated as CASRPAFSYNSPLHF.

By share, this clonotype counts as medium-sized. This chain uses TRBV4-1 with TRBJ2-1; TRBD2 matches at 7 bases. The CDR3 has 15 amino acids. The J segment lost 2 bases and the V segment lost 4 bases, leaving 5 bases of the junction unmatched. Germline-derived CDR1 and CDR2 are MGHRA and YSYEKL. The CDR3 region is CASSLRGDPYNEQFF. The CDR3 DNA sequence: TGCGCCAGCAGCCTCCGGGGGGACCCCTACAATGAGCAGTTCTTC.

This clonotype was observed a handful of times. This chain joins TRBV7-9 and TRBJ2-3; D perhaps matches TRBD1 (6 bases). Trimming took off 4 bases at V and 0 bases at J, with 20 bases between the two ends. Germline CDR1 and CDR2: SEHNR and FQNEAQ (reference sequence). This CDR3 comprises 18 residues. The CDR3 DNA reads TGTGCCAGCAGCTCCCCGACGAGGGGCAGGGGAAGCACAGATACGCAGTATTTT. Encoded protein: CASSSPTRGRGSTDTQYF.

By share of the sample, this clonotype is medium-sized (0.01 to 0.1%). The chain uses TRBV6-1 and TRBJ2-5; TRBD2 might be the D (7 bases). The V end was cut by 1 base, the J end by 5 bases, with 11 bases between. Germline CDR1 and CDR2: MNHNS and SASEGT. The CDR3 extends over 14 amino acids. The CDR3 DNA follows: TGTGCCAGCAGTGAAGGGGGGGGCTGGGAGACCCAGTACTTC. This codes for CASSEGGGWETQYF.

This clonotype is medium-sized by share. The CDR3 protein is CASSDWIEQFF. DNA for the CDR3: TGTGCCAGCAGTGATTGGATTGAGCAGTTCTTC. The chain joins TRBV6-1 to TRBJ2-1; D call uncertain. The CDR3 totals 11 residues. Trimming cost V 3 bases and J 9 bases, with 6 bases left between them. Germline assignment: CDR1 MNHNS and CDR2 SASEGT.

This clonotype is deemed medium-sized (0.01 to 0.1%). The CDR3 DNA follows: TGTGCCAGCAGTTACAGGGGCCCACACAGCCGCACTAGCACAGATACGCAGTATTTT. This sequence encodes CASSYRGPHSRTSTDTQYF. This rearrangement joins TRBV6-2 or TRBV6-3 to TRBJ2-3, with D perhaps matching TRBD1 (5 bases). There are 19 residues in the CDR3. Per the germline V gene, CDR1 is MNHEY and CDR2 is SVGEGT. Trimming cost V 2 bases and J 0 bases, with 21 bases left between them.